This is a list of T cell receptor beta chains from one sample in a study of T cells in Graves' hyperthyroidism and ophthalmopathy. TCRdb redid the calling of the multiplex PCR reads with MiXCR, one entry per CDR3 protein. The sample gives 500,000 to 800,000 distinct CDR3 sequences, roughly 15% of which show up once; 9.5% to 15% is in the top ten. Sequenced input: blood. These receptors all come from a woman in her forties or fifties with Graves' ophthalmopathy. Each CDR3 is given with its conserved first and last residue. A D gene is named only where the DNA matches it firmly. Part of the rows lack a size; the others show once, few, many or a class for expanded clones.

V gene,clone size,D gene,J gene,CDR3 DNA,CDR3 protein
TRBV19,-,TRBD2,TRBJ2-3,TGTGCCAGTAGAGAGCGGGGTAGCACAGATACGCAGTATTTT,CASRERGSTDTQYF
TRBV18,many,TRBD2,TRBJ2-1,TGTGCCAGCTCACCAGGGGCGGGAGATGTGCATGAGCAGTTCTTC,CASSPGAGDVHEQFF
TRBV10-3,many,TRBD2,TRBJ2-7,TGTGCCATCAGTGATCCCGGGACTAGCGGCTCCTACGAGCAGTACTTC,CAISDPGTSGSYEQYF
TRBV28,many,TRBD2,TRBJ2-4,TGTGCCAGCAGTTTTCTACTAGCGGCCAAAAACATTCAGTACTTC,CASSFLLAAKNIQYF
TRBV4-3,few,-,TRBJ2-6,TGCGCCAGCAGGGGGAGGGGGAGCTCTGGGGCCAACGTCCTGACTTTC,CASRGRGSSGANVLTF
TRBV6-1,many,-,TRBJ2-1,TGTGCCAGCATGAACGCGGCCAATGAGCAGTTCTTC,CASMNAANEQFF
TRBV6-2/TRBV6-3,many,-,TRBJ2-7,TGTGCCAGCAGTTCACCCCCAGGGCTCACACCTAACGAGCAGTACTTC,CASSSPPGLTPNEQYF
TRBV6-5,many,TRBD1,TRBJ2-6,TGTGCCAGCAGTTACTCGGGGACAGGGTCTCTGGGGGCCAACGTCCTGACTTTC,CASSYSGTGSLGANVLTF
TRBV20-1,many,-,TRBJ1-1,TGCAGTGCTCCAACCCAAACAGGGTACACTGAAGCTTTCTTT,CSAPTQTGYTEAFF
TRBV29-1,-,-,TRBJ2-1,TGCAGCGTTCGCCTACAAAAACTAGTTAGTGAGCAGTTCTTC,CSVRLQKLVSEQFF
TRBV20-1,many,-,TRBJ2-1,TGCAGTGCCCCGGCGGGGCGGTTCTACAATGAGCAGTTCTTC,CSAPAGRFYNEQFF
TRBV20-1,-,-,TRBJ2-6,TGCAGTGCTACACATGGGGCCAACGTCCTGACTTTC,CSATHGANVLTF
TRBV12-3/TRBV12-4,many,-,TRBJ2-1,TGTGCCAGCAGAGAATTCGGCGGGGAATCCTACAATGAGCAGTTCTTC,CASREFGGESYNEQFF
TRBV3-1,-,-,TRBJ2-2,TGTGCCAGCAGCCAGGATGCGGGAAGCACCGGGGAGCTGTTTTTT,CASSQDAGSTGELFF
TRBV6-1,-,-,TRBJ1-3,TGTGCCAGCACCGGGACAAACGCTGGAAACACCATATATTTT,CASTGTNAGNTIYF
TRBV3-1,many,-,TRBJ2-2,TGTGCCAGCAGCCAACGGGCGGGGCTTAACACCGGGGAGCTGTTTTTT,CASSQRAGLNTGELFF
TRBV27,many,-,TRBJ2-1,TGTGCCAGCAGTCCCGAGGCCGGGACTCTTATTTACAATGAGCAGTTCTTC,CASSPEAGTLIYNEQFF
TRBV11-2,many,-,TRBJ1-5,TGTGCCAGCAGCTTGGGGGGGGTAAGCAATCAGCCCCAGCATTTT,CASSLGGVSNQPQHF
TRBV7-3,many,-,TRBJ2-5,TGTGCCAGCAGCTTCCCCGGAAAGGACCAAGAGACCCAGTACTTC,CASSFPGKDQETQYF
TRBV29-1,many,TRBD1,TRBJ2-3,TGCAGCGGGGACAGGGGCGCAGATACGCAGTATTTT,CSGDRGADTQYF
TRBV6-2/TRBV6-3,many,TRBD1,TRBJ1-1,TGTGCCAGCATAGACCGCCGGAGGGGGCCATCGAACACTGAAGCTTTCTTT,CASIDRRRGPSNTEAFF
TRBV12-3/TRBV12-4,many,-,TRBJ1-2,TGTGCCAGCAGTGACACGGACCCCTATGGCTACACCTTC,CASSDTDPYGYTF
TRBV5-1,few,-,TRBJ2-6,TGCGCCAGCAGCTCCTCAATCACCACTAGATCTGGGGCCAACGTCCTGACTTTC,CASSSSITTRSGANVLTF